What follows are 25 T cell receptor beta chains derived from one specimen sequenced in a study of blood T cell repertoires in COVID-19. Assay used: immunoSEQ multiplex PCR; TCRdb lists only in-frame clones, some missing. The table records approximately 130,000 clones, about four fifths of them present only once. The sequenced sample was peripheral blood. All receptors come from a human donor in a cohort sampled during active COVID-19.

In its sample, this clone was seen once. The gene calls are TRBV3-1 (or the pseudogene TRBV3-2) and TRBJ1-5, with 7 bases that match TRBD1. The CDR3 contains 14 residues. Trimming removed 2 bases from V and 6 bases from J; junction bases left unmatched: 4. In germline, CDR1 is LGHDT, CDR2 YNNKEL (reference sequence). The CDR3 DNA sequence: TGTGCCAGCAGCCAAACCGACAGGGTTCAGCCCCAGCATTTT. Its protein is CASSQTDRVQPQHF.

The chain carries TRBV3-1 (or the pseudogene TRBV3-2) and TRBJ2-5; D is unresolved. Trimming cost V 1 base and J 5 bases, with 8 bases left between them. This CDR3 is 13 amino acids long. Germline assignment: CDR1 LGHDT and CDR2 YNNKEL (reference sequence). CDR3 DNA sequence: TGTGCCAGCAGCCAAGGTCCCGGGGAGACCCAGTACTTC. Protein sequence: CASSQGPGETQYF.

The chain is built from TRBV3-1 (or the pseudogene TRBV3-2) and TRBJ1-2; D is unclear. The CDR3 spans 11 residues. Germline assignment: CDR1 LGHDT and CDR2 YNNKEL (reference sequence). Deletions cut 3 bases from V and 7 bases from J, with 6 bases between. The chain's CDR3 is CASSQSSGYTF. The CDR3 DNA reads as TGTGCCAGCAGCCAGAGTAGTGGCTACACCTTC.

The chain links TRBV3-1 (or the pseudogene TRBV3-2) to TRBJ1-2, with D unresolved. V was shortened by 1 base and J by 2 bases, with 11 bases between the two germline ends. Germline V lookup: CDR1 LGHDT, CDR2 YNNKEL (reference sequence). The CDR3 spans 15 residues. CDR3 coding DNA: TGTGCCAGCAGCCAAGGTCGCAGATCCAACTATGGCTACACCTTC. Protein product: CASSQGRRSNYGYTF.

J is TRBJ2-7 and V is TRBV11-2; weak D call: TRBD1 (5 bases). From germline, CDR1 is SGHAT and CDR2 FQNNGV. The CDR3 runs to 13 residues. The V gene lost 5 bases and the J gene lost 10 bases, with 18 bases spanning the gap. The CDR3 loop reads CASSRQNLRDQYF. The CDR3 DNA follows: TGTGCCAGCAGCCGACAGAACCTACGAGACCAGTACTTC.

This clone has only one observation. CDR3 sequence: CASSQGQGYYNEQFF. CDR3 DNA sequence: TGTGCCAGCAGCCAAGGACAGGGGTACTACAATGAGCAGTTCTTC. The genes are TRBV14 and TRBJ2-1; 8 bases are shared with TRBD1. V lost 1 base and J lost 3; bases outside the gene matches: 2. Germline assignment: CDR1 SGHDN and CDR2 FVKESK. This CDR3 has 15 residues.

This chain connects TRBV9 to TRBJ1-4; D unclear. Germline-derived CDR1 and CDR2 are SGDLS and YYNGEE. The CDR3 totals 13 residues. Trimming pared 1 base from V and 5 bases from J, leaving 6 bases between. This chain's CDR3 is CASSVRENEKLFF. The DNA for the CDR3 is TGTGCCAGCAGCGTAAGGGAGAATGAAAAACTGTTTTTT.

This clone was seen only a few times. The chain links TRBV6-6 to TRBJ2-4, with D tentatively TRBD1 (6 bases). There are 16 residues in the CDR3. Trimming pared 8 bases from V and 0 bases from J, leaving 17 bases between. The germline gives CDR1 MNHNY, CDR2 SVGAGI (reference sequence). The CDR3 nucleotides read TGTGCCAGCGGGCCCCAGGGGTCCCAAGCCAAAAACATTCAGTACTTC. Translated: CASGPQGSQAKNIQYF.

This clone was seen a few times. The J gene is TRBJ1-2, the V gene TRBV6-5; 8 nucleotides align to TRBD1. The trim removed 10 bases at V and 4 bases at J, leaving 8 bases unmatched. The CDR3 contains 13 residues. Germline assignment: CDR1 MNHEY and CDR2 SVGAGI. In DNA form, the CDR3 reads TGTGCCACCACCCAGCAGGGGGCCTATGGCTACACCTTC. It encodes CATTQQGAYGYTF.

This CDR3 is CASSFGGGTSYEQYF. CDR3 sequence (DNA): TGTGCCAGCAGCTTTGGCGGGGGGACCTCCTACGAGCAGTACTTC. The rearrangement joins TRBV5-4 to TRBJ2-7; 8 bases are a match to TRBD2. Germline V lookup: CDR1 SGHNT, CDR2 YYREEE (reference sequence). J lost 0 bases, V lost 2 bases, and 4 bases had no gene match. The CDR3 contains 15 residues.

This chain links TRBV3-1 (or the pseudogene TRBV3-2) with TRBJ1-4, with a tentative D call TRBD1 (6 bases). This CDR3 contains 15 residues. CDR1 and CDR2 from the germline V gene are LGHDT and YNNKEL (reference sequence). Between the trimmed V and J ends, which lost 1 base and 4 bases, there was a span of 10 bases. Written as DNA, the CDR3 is TGTGCCAGCAGCCAAGCAACAGGGAATAATGAAAAACTGTTTTTT. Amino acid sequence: CASSQATGNNEKLFF.

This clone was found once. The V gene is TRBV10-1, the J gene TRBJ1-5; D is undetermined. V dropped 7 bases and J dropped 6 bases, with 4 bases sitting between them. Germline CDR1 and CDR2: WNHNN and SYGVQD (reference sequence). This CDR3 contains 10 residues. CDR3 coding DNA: TGCGCCAGCACGGTTCAGCCCCAGCATTTT. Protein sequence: CASTVQPQHF.

CDR3 in amino acids: CASSTRGRNNSPLHF. CDR3 DNA: TGTGCCAGCAGTACTAGGGGGCGCAATAATTCACCCCTCCACTTT. The gene calls are TRBV6-6 and TRBJ1-6; TRBD1 aligns across 7 bases. The CDR3 runs to 15 residues. Germline CDR1 is MNHNY and CDR2 is SVGAGI (reference sequence). The V gene end was trimmed by 5 bases and the J gene end by 5 bases; junction bases not matched to a gene: 6.

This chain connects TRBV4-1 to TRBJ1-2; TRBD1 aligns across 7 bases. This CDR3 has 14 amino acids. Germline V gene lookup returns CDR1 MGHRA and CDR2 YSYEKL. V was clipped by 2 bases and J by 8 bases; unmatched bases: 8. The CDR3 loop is CASSQPGGLGGYTF. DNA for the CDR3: TGCGCCAGCAGCCAACCAGGGGGTTTGGGAGGCTACACCTTC.

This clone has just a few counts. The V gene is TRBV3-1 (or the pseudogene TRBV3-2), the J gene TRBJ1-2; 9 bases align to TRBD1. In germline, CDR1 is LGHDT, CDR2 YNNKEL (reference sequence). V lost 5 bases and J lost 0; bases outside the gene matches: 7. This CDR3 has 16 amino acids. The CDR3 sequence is CASSAGTGSTNYGYTF. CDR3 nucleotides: TGTGCCAGCAGCGCAGGGACAGGGAGCACTAACTATGGCTACACCTTC.

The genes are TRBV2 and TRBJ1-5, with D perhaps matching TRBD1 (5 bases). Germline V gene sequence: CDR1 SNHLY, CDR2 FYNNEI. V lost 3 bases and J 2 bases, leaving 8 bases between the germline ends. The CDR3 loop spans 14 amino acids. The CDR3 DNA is TGTGCCAGCAGTGACCCCAGGGGCAATCAGCCCCAGCATTTT. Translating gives CASSDPRGNQPQHF.

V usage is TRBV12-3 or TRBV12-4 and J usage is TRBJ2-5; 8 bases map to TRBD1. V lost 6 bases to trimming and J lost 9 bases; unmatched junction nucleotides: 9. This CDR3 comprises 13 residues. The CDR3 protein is CASRGQELRAQYF. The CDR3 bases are TGTGCCAGCAGGGGACAGGAGCTGAGGGCCCAGTACTTC.

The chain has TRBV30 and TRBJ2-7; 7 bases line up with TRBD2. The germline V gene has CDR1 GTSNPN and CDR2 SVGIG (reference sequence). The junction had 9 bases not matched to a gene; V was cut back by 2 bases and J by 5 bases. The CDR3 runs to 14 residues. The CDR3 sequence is CAWSLDGGRNEQYF. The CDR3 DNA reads TGTGCCTGGAGTCTCGACGGGGGGAGGAACGAGCAGTACTTC. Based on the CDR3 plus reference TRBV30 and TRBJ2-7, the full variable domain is SQTIHQWPATLVQPVGSPLSLECTVEGTSNPNLYWYRQAAGRGLQLLFYSVGIGQISSEVPQNLSASRPQDRQFILSSKKLLLSDSGFYLCAWSLDGGRNEQYFGPGTRLTVT.

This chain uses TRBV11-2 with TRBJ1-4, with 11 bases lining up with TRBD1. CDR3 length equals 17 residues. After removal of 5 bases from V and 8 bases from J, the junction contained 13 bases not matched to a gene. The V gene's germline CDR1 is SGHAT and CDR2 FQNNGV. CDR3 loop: CASSAEGQGVVEEKLFF. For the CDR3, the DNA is TGTGCCAGCAGCGCCGAGGGACAGGGGGTAGTAGAAGAAAAACTGTTTTTT. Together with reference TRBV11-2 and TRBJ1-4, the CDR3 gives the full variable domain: EAGVAQSPRYKIIEKRQSVAFWCNPISGHATLYWYQQILGQGPKLLIQFQNNGVVDDSQLPKDRFSAERLKGVDSTLKIQPAKLEDSAVYLCASSAEGQGVVEEKLFFGSGTQLSVL.

The CDR3 sequence: CASSGGQGRRNTIYF. CDR3 sequence (DNA): TGTGCCAGCAGCGGCGGACAGGGGCGGCGAAACACCATATATTTT. The rearrangement joins TRBV5-4 to TRBJ1-3; 9 bases match TRBD1. V trimming: 4 bases; J trimming: 5 bases; junction bases outside the gene matches: 7. Germline V lookup: CDR1 SGHNT, CDR2 YYREEE (reference sequence). CDR3 length: 15 residues.

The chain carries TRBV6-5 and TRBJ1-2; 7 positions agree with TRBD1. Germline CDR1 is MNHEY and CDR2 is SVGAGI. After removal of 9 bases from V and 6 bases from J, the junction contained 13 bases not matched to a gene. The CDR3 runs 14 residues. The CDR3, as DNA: TGTGCCAGTTCCCTCGACACAGGGGTACATGGCTACACCTTC. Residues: CASSLDTGVHGYTF.

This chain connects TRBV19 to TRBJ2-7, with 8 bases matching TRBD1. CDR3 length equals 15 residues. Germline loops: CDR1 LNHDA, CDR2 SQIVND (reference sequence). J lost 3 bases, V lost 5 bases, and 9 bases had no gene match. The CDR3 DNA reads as TGTGCCAGTAGTTTCCATTCGACAGGGGACTACGAGCAGTACTTC. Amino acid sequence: CASSFHSTGDYEQYF.

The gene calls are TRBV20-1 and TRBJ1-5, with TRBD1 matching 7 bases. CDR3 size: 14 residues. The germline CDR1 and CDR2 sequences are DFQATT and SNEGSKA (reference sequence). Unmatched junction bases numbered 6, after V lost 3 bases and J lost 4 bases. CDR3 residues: CSASPGTANQPQHF. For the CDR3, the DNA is TGCAGTGCTAGTCCGGGGACAGCTAATCAGCCCCAGCATTTT.

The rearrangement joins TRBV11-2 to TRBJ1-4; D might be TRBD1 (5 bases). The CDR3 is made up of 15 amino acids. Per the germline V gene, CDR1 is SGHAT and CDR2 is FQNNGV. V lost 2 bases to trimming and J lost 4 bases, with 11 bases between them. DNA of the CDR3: TGTGCCAGCAGCTTATACCACGGGGGTAATGAAAAACTGTTTTTT. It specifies CASSLYHGGNEKLFF.

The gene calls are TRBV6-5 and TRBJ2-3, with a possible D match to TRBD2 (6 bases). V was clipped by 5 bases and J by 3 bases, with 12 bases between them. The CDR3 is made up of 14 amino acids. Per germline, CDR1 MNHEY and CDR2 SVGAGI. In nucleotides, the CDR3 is TGTGCCAGCAGTATCGACCGGGGGACAGATACGCAGTATTTT. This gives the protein CASSIDRGTDTQYF.